This T cell receptor beta chain was recorded in a study of blood T cell repertoires in COVID-19. The wider study: In each case, the material was cDNA or gDNA derived from T cells, B-cell-depleted T cells, or PBMCs.

How the authors handled the data: Scientists estimated how many nucleated cells there were by amplifying reference gene primers. Repertoires were generated with immunoSEQ multiplex PCR, while TCRdb's copy carries only in-frame clones and drops some. V, J and clone size reflect that table, while D and trimming were determined from the DNA. The profile shows tens of thousands of clones, approximately 88% of them singletons. This clone was found once. Between the trimmed V and J ends, which lost 0 bases and 6 bases, there was a span of 8 bases. The CDR3 covers 13 residues. The germline gives CDR1 LGHNA, CDR2 YNFKEQ.

This sequence originates from a woman in her 70s with acute or convalescent COVID-19. The chain recombines TRBV4-2 with TRBJ1-1; a weak D match, TRBD1 (6 bases). Input material: peripheral blood. The CDR3 DNA reads TGTGCCAGCAGCCAAGACAGGGGCTCTGAAGCTTTCTTT. This gives the protein CASSQDRGSEAFF.